Below, one T cell receptor (beta chain) is given with its context. The specificity of this receptor is unknown. One base away there is no much larger clone; base qualities are not given. The donors were healthy, HIV-negative adults who had no recently reported acute infections or vaccinations. All donors were Caucasian adults living in Nashville, Tennessee, USA. The CD8 memory samples were a combination of magnetically selected CD45RO+ cells and CCR7-negative CD45RA+ effector memory (TemRA) cells. Blood was collected by leukapheresis, and PBMCs were isolated by Ficoll-Histopaque density gradient centrifugation and then cryopreserved in liquid nitrogen vapor phase. Analytical flow cytometry was used to check the purity and quantity of every magnetically sorted T cell population. From each sorted fraction, genomic DNA was isolated and quantified by UV absorbance on a Nanodrop 2000c. Using the deep immunoSEQ assay, TCR CDR3 regions were amplified from genomic DNA by multiplex PCR. Genomic DNA extracted from each cell subset was distributed evenly over all wells of several immunoSEQ 96-well plates, and each plate served as one replicate. For sorted subsets, about 0.2 ug genomic DNA, equal to some 30,000 T cell genomes, was loaded into each replicate PCR. Purified libraries were quantified with a Qubit 3.0 fluorometer, sized on a Bioanalyzer 2100, and re-quantified with the KAPA Library Quantification kit. A separate single-read 150-cycle Illumina NextSeq 550 flow cell was used to sequence each immunoSEQ 96-well plate. As for the original processing: Because only junctional sequences without quality scores were contained in the immunoSEQ output, filtering matching that applied to full-length reads could not be performed. To assign V/J genes and CDR3, sequences were annotated using PyIR, a Python wrapper for IgBLAST v1.9, with IMGT germline references. Any read was removed if the V/J assignment was weak (E-value above 1e-6), the CDR3 was missing, or the read contained stop codons, out-of-frame junctions, or ambiguous translated residues. V3J clonotypes were defined as sequences sharing an identical inferred V gene, J gene, and CDR3 amino acid sequence. To compute the percentage overlap between repertoires, the number of shared unique clonotypes was divided by the size of the smaller repertoire. Richness of each repertoire was evaluated using RTK rarefaction, the Chao1 estimator, and Recon v2.1 estimates of unobserved clonotypes. Generation probabilities for all TCRbeta clonotypes obtained by the gDNA method from several donors were computed using OLGA. TCRdb took over this immuneACCESS table, retaining in-frame rearrangements with V and J assigned. Such tables are incomplete; in checked studies, under half of the missing clones stem from an unresolved V gene, and the remainder is unexplained. V and J calls and clone size follow that table, whereas D and trimming were derived from the DNA. For this sample the table gives some 380,000 clones, of which about 96% were detected only once. The ten largest clones take up around 0.3% of the sample.

The data belong to a study of shared clonotypes between healthy human individuals (dated by TCRdb to the early 2020s). As for the study more broadly: The cohort comprised a couple of women and three men aged 18 to 49 years. Per donor, three plates each were used for CD4 naive and CD4 memory, two for CD8 naive, and one for CD8 memory. Different laboratories and diverse techniques were used to prepare libraries and sequence TCR repertoires, to increase sequencing depth and limit assay-specific biases. Between about 0.94 and 8.9 billion PBMCs per donor were obtained by leukapheresis. Blood TCR repertoires of roughly five healthy adults were deeply sequenced to estimate repertoire size and the extent of clonotype sharing between individuals. Points the paper makes about the study in general: Higher generation probabilities were observed for clonotypes shared by all four sorted-subset donors than for non-shared clonotypes. Naive subsets generally had larger estimated clonotype richness than memory subsets did. Even with the large sequencing depth, rarefaction of the sorted-subset datasets indicated that sequencing was incomplete. Based on pairwise subsampling, the degree of clonotype sharing among donors was expected to be affected by sequencing depth. Across several donors, about 5% of naive CD4, roughly 3.5% of naive CD8, about 2.3% of memory CD4, and 0.3% to 0.45% of memory CD8 clonotypes were shared. Sampling was restricted to blood, and TCR repertoires in tissue are likely to differ from TCR repertoires in blood. Because the study included only a small number of donors, the genetic and exposure-history diversity represented was limited.

Per the germline V gene (reference sequence), MNHEY is the CDR1 and SMNVEV is the CDR2. Relative to germline, V is 5 bases shorter and J is 1 base shorter, with 23 bases between their ends. The CDR3, cysteine through phenylalanine, is 18 amino acids long. CDR3 DNA only is kept here, 54 bases in frame from base 1. This TCR derives from a man younger than 45 in good health. Sample: memory CD8+ T cells sorted from blood. The cell subset or site label, read with the paper, signifies: CD45RO+ cells pooled with CCR7-negative TemRA cells. In this chain, TRBV27 is recombined with TRBJ1-1; the D gene is perhaps TRBD1, on 5 matching bases. The CDR3: CASSKKGFMGGGNTEAFF. The DNA reads TGTGCCAGCAGTAAAAAGGGTTTTATGGGGGGAGGGAACACTGAAGCTTTCTTT.